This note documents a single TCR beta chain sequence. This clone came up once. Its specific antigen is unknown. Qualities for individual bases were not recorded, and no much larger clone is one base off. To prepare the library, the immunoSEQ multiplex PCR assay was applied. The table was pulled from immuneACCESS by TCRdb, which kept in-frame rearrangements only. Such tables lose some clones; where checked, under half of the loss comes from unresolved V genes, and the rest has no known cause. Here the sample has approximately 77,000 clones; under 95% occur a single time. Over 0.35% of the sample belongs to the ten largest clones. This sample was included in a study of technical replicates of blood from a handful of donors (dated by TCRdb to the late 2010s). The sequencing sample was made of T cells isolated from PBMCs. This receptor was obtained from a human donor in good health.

The CDR3 protein sequence reads: CASSFGGLGLAGEETQYF. Here is the DNA: TGTGCCAGCAGCTTTGGGGGATTGGGGCTAGCGGGGGAAGAGACCCAGTACTTC. The rearrangement joined TRBV12-1 to TRBJ2-5; the D call of TRBD2 is as the table states it, not checked on the DNA. TRBV12-1 is a pseudogene locus. Including cysteine and phenylalanine, the CDR3 has 18 amino acids. The retained sequence is limited to the CDR3, 54 bases, with the frame set at the first base.